Detailed here is one T cell receptor (beta chain). The antigen is unknown. This sample stems from a study of early stage breast cancer tumors. Turning to the study itself: Most invasive tumors, about 80% of the 16, were ER+/PR+/HER2-.

General study points: Commonly generated sequences made up most enriched TCRB sequences shared between patients. Chain pairing and CD4, CD8 or FOXP3 expression were not captured.

Only in-frame clones appear in the TCRdb table, and some are missing; sequencing was by immunoSEQ multiplex PCR. The sample yields some 5,000 clones, just under 70% seen once. The germline V gene encodes CDR1 SGHTA and CDR2 FQGTGA. Trimming took off 2 bases at V and 5 bases at J, with 10 bases between the two ends. The CDR3 spans 13 residues. The material sequenced was normal breast tissue next to the tumor. The receptor comes from a person between 60 and 70 years old with breast cancer. This chain connects TRBV7-3 to TRBJ2-7, with a weak D call TRBD2 (6 bases). In nucleotides, the CDR3 is TGTGCCAGCAGCTTAGGGGGGAGGAACGAGCAGTACTTC. Amino acids: CASSLGGRNEQYF.